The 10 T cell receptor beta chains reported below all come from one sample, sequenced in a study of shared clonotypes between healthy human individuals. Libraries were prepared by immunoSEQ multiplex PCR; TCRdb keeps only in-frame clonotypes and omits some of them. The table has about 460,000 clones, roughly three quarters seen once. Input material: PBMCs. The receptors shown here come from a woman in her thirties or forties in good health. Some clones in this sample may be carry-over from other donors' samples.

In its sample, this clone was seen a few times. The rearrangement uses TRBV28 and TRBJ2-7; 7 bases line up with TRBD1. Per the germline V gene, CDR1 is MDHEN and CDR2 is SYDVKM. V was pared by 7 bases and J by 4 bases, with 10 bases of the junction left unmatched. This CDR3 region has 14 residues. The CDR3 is CASTPDRDLYEQYF. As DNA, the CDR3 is TGTGCCAGCACCCCCGACAGGGATTTGTACGAGCAGTACTTC.

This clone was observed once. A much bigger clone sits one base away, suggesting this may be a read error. DNA of the CDR3: TGTGCCAGCAGCCCCGAGGGGGACAGGTTGGATGAAAAACTGCTTTTT. Its protein product is CASSPEGDRLDEKLLF. The chain combines TRBV4-2 with TRBJ1-4, with 8 bases identical to TRBD1. The CDR3 loop spans 16 amino acids. The germline CDR1 and CDR2 sequences are LGHNA and YNFKEQ.

This chain's CDR3 is CASSPSSGSAYNEQFF. Written as DNA, the CDR3 is TGTGCCAGCTCTCCTAGTAGCGGGAGTGCCTACAATGAGCAGTTCTTC. The chain combines TRBV28 with TRBJ2-1, with TRBD2 identical over 9 bases. CDR3 length equals 16 residues. V shed 8 bases and J 2 bases; nucleotides not matched to a gene: 10. Per germline, CDR1 MDHEN and CDR2 SYDVKM.

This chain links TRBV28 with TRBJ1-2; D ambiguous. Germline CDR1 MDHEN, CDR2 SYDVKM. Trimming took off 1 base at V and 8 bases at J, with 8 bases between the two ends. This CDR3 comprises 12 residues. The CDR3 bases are TGTGCCAGCAGTTTATCGAGGGCCGGCTACACCTTC. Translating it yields CASSLSRAGYTF.

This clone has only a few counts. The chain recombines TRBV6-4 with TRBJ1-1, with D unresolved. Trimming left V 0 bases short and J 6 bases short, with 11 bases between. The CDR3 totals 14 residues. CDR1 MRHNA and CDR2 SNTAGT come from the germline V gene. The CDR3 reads CASSDSGQTSEAFF. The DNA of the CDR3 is TGTGCCAGCAGTGACTCAGGTCAGACGTCTGAAGCTTTCTTT.

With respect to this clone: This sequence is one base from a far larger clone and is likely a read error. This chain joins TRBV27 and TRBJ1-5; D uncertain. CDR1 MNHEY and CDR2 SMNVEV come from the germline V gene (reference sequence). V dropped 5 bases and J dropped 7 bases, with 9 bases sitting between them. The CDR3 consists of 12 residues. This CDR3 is CASSVVGQPQHF. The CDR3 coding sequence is TGTGCCAGCAGTGTGGTTGGGCAGCCCCAGCATTTT.

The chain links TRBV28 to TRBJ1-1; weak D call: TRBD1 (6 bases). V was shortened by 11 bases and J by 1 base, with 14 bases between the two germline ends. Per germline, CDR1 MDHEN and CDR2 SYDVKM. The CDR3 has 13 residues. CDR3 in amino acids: CASTGFGNTEAFF. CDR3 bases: TGTGCCTCAACAGGGTTCGGGAACACTGAAGCTTTCTTT.

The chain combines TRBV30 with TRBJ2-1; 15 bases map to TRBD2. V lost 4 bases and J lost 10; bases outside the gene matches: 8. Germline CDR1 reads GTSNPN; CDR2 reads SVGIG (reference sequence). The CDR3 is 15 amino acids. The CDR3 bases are TGTGCCTGGACCCTGGGACTAGCGGGAGGCACAGAGCAGTTCTTC. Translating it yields CAWTLGLAGGTEQFF.

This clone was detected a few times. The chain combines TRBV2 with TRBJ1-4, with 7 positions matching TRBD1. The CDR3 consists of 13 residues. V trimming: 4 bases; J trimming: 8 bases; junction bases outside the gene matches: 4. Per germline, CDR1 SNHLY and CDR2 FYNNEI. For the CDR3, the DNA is TGTGCCAGCAGTGGGGACAGAGGGGAAAAACTGTTTTTT. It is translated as CASSGDRGEKLFF.

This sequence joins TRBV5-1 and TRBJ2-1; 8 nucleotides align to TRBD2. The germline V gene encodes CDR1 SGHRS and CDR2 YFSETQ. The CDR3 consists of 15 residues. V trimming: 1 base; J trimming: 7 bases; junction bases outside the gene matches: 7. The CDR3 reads CASSLLQGGGNEQFF. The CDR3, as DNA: TGCGCCAGCAGCTTGTTACAGGGCGGGGGGAATGAGCAGTTCTTC.